These 30 T cell receptor beta chains originate from one sample sequenced in a study of T cell repertoires in cytomegalovirus infection. The antigens of these receptors remain unknown. TCRdb fed the reads into MiXCR, producing one record per CDR3 protein. Among some 800,000 distinct CDR3 sequences listed, 25% to 30% were seen once. Sequenced material: cultured CD8+ T cells from PBMCs, taken from culture after CMV antigen stimulation. The receptor set was obtained from a human donor in good health (CMV status not recorded). Some clones in this sample may be carry-over from other donors' samples.

The CDR3 loop is CASSYSLGSGRGLRGSTDTQYF. DNA of the CDR3: TGTGCCAGCAGTTACTCCCTTGGGTCGGGGAGGGGATTACGTGGGAGCACAGATACGCAGTATTTT. The rearrangement links TRBV6-5 to TRBJ2-3; TRBD2 aligns across 7 bases. The V and J ends lost 0 bases and 0 bases, in that order; junction bases with no gene match: 21. This CDR3 region has 22 residues. Germline loops: CDR1 MNHEY, CDR2 SVGAGI.

The rearrangement links TRBV29-1 to TRBJ2-4; 7 bases agree with TRBD2. Per germline, CDR1 SQVTM and CDR2 ANQGSEA. The length of the CDR3 is 14 residues. The V and J ends lost 6 bases and 4 bases, in that order; junction bases with no gene match: 9. The CDR3 here is CSVWGGILKNIQYF. In DNA form, the CDR3 reads TGCAGCGTCTGGGGGGGGATATTAAAAAACATTCAGTACTTC.

This rearrangement joins TRBV5-4 to TRBJ1-1, with D unclear. The CDR3 consists of 15 residues. Germline CDR1 and CDR2: SGHNT and YYREEE (reference sequence). Between the trimmed V and J ends, which lost 4 bases and 3 bases, there was a span of 16 bases. For the CDR3, the DNA is TGTGCCAGCAGCCCCTCCGGGATTTGGGACACTGAAGCTTTCTTT. Protein: CASSPSGIWDTEAFF.

In the case of this clonotype: Compared with germline, one end of the junction differs, possibly owing to a read error. The chain carries TRBV7-2 and TRBJ1-1, with D perhaps TRBD1 (6 bases). Per the germline V gene, CDR1 is SGHTA and CDR2 is FQGNSA. CDR3 length: 16 residues. The CDR3: CASTLGGLLGTTEAFF. CDR3 sequence (DNA): TGTGCCAGCACCTTAGGGGGGCTATTAGGAACCACTGAAGCTTTCTTT.

V is TRBV6-2 or TRBV6-3 and J is TRBJ2-7, with TRBD1 as a possible D gene (6 bases). From germline, CDR1 is MNHEY and CDR2 SVGEGT. Trimming shortened V by 4 bases and J by 4 bases, and 14 bases separated the two germline ends. There are 14 residues in the CDR3. CDR3 amino acids: CASSSDRLVYEQYV. Here the CDR3 DNA reads TGTGCCAGCAGTTCCGACAGGCTGGTATACGAGCAGTACGTC.

The chain is built from TRBV7-8 and TRBJ1-1; D possibly corresponds to TRBD1 (5 bases). The V and J ends lost 3 bases and 10 bases respectively, with 15 bases between them. The CDR3 has 13 residues. From germline, CDR1 is SGHVS and CDR2 FQNEAQ. The CDR3 coding sequence is TGTGCCAGCAGCTTGGACAATATGTTTGGAGCTTTCTTT. Its protein is CASSLDNMFGAFF.

This clonotype appeared a few times. The CDR3 coding sequence is TGTGCCATGGGGGTTGGACAGGGGCTTGCCTATGGCTACACCTTC. It translates to CAMGVGQGLAYGYTF. The V gene is TRBV10-3, the J gene TRBJ1-2, with TRBD1 matching 9 bases. The CDR3 runs 15 residues. CDR1 is ENHRY and CDR2 is SYGVKD in the germline V gene. J was trimmed by 4 bases and V by 9 bases; bases with no gene match: 12.

This clonotype was detected many times. The CDR3 spells CASSLRGGGGVRTGELFF. In DNA, the CDR3 is TGTGCCAGCAGCCTTAGAGGAGGGGGCGGGGTGCGAACCGGGGAGCTGTTTTTT. V usage is TRBV7-8 and J usage is TRBJ2-2, with TRBD1 as a possible D gene (7 bases). Germline V CDR1 and CDR2: SGHVS, FQNEAQ. The CDR3 extends over 18 amino acids. The germline V and J ends were trimmed by 5 bases and 5 bases, with 24 bases remaining between them.

The chain carries TRBV11-2 and TRBJ2-2; 7 bases match TRBD1. Trimming at V came to 4 bases and at J to 7 bases, leaving 15 bases not matched to a gene. Germline V gene lookup returns CDR1 SGHAT and CDR2 FQNNGV. This CDR3 spans 17 amino acids. The DNA for the CDR3 is TGTGCCAGCAGCTCATCGGGACAGATAGGGATGGTCGGGGAGCTGTTTTTT. Translated: CASSSSGQIGMVGELFF.

This clonotype occurred many times. V and J are TRBV6-1 and TRBJ2-3; D unresolved. Germline loops: CDR1 MNHNS, CDR2 SASEGT. The length of the CDR3 is 13 residues. Between the trimmed V and J ends, which lost 3 bases and 11 bases, there was a span of 15 bases. This CDR3 reads CASSESEAMGQYF. CDR3 coding DNA: TGTGCCAGCAGTGAGTCAGAGGCTATGGGGCAGTATTTT.

The J gene is TRBJ2-3, the V gene TRBV12-3 or TRBV12-4; no definite D call. The V end was cut by 3 bases, the J end by 0 bases, with 10 bases between. This CDR3 has 15 residues. CDR3 region: CASSFESASTDTQYF. As DNA, the CDR3 is TGTGCCAGCAGTTTCGAGTCAGCTAGCACAGATACGCAGTATTTT.

The V and J genes are TRBV10-3 and TRBJ1-1; no definite D call. Germline-derived CDR1 and CDR2 are ENHRY and SYGVKD. V was cut by 3 bases and J by 6 bases, with 11 bases left in between. The CDR3 runs 13 residues. CDR3 region: CAISDPSVAEAFF. The CDR3 coding sequence is TGTGCCATCAGTGATCCTAGTGTCGCTGAAGCTTTCTTT.

In its sample, this clonotype was seen a few times. The chain has TRBV27 and TRBJ2-5, with TRBD1 matching 8 bases. CDR1 is MNHEY and CDR2 is SMNVEV in the germline V gene (reference sequence). The V gene end was trimmed by 5 bases and the J gene end by 0 bases; junction bases not matched to a gene: 5. The CDR3 contains 15 residues. This chain's CDR3 is CASSPLDRDQETQYF. The CDR3 coding sequence is TGTGCCAGCAGTCCCTTGGACAGGGACCAAGAGACCCAGTACTTC.

This clonotype was detected only a few times. The rearrangement links TRBV7-9 to TRBJ2-3; D is possibly TRBD1 or TRBD2 (5 bases each). Deletions cut 5 bases from V and 0 bases from J, with 15 bases between. The CDR3 length is 16 residues. From germline, CDR1 is SEHNR and CDR2 FQNEAQ (reference sequence). The DNA of the CDR3 is TGTGCCAGCAGCCTAACCGAGGGGAGTAGCACAGATACGCAGTATTTT. Residues: CASSLTEGSSTDTQYF.

This clonotype was recorded many times. The chain joins TRBV7-2 to TRBJ2-1; D not resolved. The germline gives CDR1 SGHTA, CDR2 FQGNSA. This CDR3 is built from 12 residues. V gave up 5 bases and J gave up 3 bases, with 5 bases separating them. CDR3 residues: CASSTIYNEQFF. The CDR3 nucleotides read TGTGCCAGCAGCACCATCTACAATGAGCAGTTCTTC. The full variable domain, completed using reference TRBV7-2 and TRBJ2-1, is GAGVSQSPSNKVTEKGKDVELRCDPISGHTALYWYRQSLGQGLEFLIYFQGNSAPDKSGLPSDRFSAERTGGSVSTLTIQRTQQEDSAVYLCASSTIYNEQFFGPGTRLTVL.

This clonotype was seen many times. The V and J genes are TRBV27 and TRBJ1-5; the match to TRBD1 covers 7 bases. CDR1 is MNHEY and CDR2 is SMNVEV in the germline V gene (reference sequence). After removal of 6 bases from V and 4 bases from J, the junction contained 0 bases not matched to a gene. The CDR3 runs to 12 residues. CDR3 amino acids: CASRQGNQPQHF. DNA for the CDR3: TGTGCCAGCAGACAGGGGAATCAGCCCCAGCATTTT.

The chain uses TRBV5-4 and TRBJ2-7; D gene unclear. The CDR3 is 13 amino acids. The V end was cut by 0 bases, the J end by 7 bases, with 11 bases between. CDR1 SGHNT and CDR2 YYREEE come from the germline V gene (reference sequence). CDR3 protein: CASSLAISGEQYV. The CDR3 DNA follows: TGTGCCAGCAGCTTGGCTATCTCTGGGGAGCAGTACGTC.

This clonotype has a count of ten or more. The chain uses TRBV7-6 and TRBJ2-5; tentatively, D is TRBD1 (8 bases). Trimming removed 2 bases at V and 4 bases at J, with 17 bases between. The CDR3 totals 16 residues. CDR1 is SGHVS, CDR2 FNYEAQ, per germline. This chain's CDR3 is CASSLSGQGGRETQYF. Written as DNA, the CDR3 is TGTGCCAGCAGCTTAAGTGGACAGGGAGGGCGAGAGACCCAGTACTTC.

This clonotype was counted only a few times. The chain combines TRBV27 with TRBJ2-7; D may match TRBD1 or TRBD2 (6 bases each). V was clipped by 2 bases and J by 9 bases, with 14 bases between them. Looked up from germline, CDR1 is MNHEY and CDR2 is SMNVEV (reference sequence). CDR3 size: 13 residues. CDR3 in amino acids: CASSLGGRGTQYV. As DNA, the CDR3 is TGTGCCAGCAGTTTAGGGGGGCGCGGAACGCAGTACGTC.

The V gene is TRBV12-3 or TRBV12-4, the J gene TRBJ2-2; maybe TRBD1 (5 bases). The CDR3 extends over 11 amino acids. The V gene lost 5 bases and the J gene lost 10 bases, with 8 bases spanning the gap. The CDR3 DNA reads TGTGCCAGCAGTCCAGGGATGGAGCTGTTTTTT. Translating gives CASSPGMELFF.

The chain links TRBV19 to TRBJ1-1; no clear D. This CDR3 contains 16 residues. V lost 2 bases to trimming and J lost 4 bases, with 17 bases between them. Germline values: CDR1 LNHDA, CDR2 SQIVND (reference sequence). As DNA, the CDR3 is TGTGCCAGTAGTATAATTAGGCAGCTGGGGAGCACTGAAGCTTTCTTT. Translating gives CASSIIRQLGSTEAFF.

This clonotype came up many times. The CDR3 region has the DNA TGTGCCAGTAGTAGCGCCAGCGGGGGGGCCACAGATACGCAGTATTTT. Translating it yields CASSSASGGATDTQYF. The gene calls are TRBV19 and TRBJ2-3; 10 positions agree with TRBD2. Germline V gene lookup returns CDR1 LNHDA and CDR2 SQIVND (reference sequence). Unmatched junction bases numbered 6, after V lost 4 bases and J lost 2 bases. The length of the CDR3 is 16 residues.

The sample holds a few counts of this clonotype. The rearrangement uses TRBV20-1 and TRBJ2-7; D gene ambiguous. V lost 0 bases and J 3 bases, leaving 12 bases between the germline ends. The CDR3 is 14 amino acids. CDR1 DFQATT and CDR2 SNEGSKA come from the germline V gene (reference sequence). The CDR3 reads CSARDTRGDYEQYF. CDR3 DNA: TGCAGTGCTAGAGATACAAGAGGAGACTACGAGCAGTACTTC.

The chain joins TRBV7-9 to TRBJ1-1; D ambiguous. The CDR3 is 12 amino acids. Germline V CDR1 and CDR2: SEHNR, FQNEAQ (reference sequence). V gave up 5 bases and J gave up 3 bases, with 7 bases separating them. This CDR3 reads CASSVRYTEAFF. The DNA of the CDR3 is TGTGCCAGCAGCGTACGATACACTGAAGCTTTCTTT. The whole variable domain, filled in from reference TRBV7-9 and TRBJ1-1, reads DTGVSQNPRHKITKRGQNVTFRCDPISEHNRLYWYRQTLGQGPEFLTYFQNEAQLEKSRLLSDRFSAERPKGSFSTLEIQRTEQGDSAMYLCASSVRYTEAFFGQGTRLTVV.

This clonotype was detected a few times. V gene TRBV24-1 combines with J gene TRBJ2-1; 8 bases align to TRBD1. The CDR3 covers 14 residues. The V and J ends lost 6 bases and 3 bases, in that order; junction bases with no gene match: 3. Germline V gene sequence: CDR1 KGHDR, CDR2 SFDVKD. This chain's CDR3 is CATSQGQGYNEQFF. CDR3 coding DNA: TGTGCCACCAGTCAAGGACAGGGCTACAATGAGCAGTTCTTC.

This clonotype was detected a few times. The chain couples TRBV4-3 to TRBJ2-1; D is perhaps TRBD1 (6 bases). With 1 base removed from V and 0 bases from J, the gap between germline ends came to 13 bases. This CDR3 is 17 amino acids long. The germline gives CDR1 LGHNA, CDR2 YSLEER. The CDR3 reads CASSQGEQGFSYNEQFF. CDR3 nucleotide sequence: TGCGCCAGCAGCCAAGGGGAACAGGGTTTCTCCTACAATGAGCAGTTCTTC.

The chain combines TRBV19 with TRBJ2-5; D remains unclear. Per germline, CDR1 LNHDA and CDR2 SQIVND (reference sequence). Trimming removed 0 bases from V and 0 bases from J, with 8 bases in between. The CDR3 covers 15 residues. CDR3 nucleotide sequence: TGTGCCAGTAGTATAGACTTCGAAGACCAAGAGACCCAGTACTTC. Its protein product is CASSIDFEDQETQYF.

This chain connects TRBV27 to TRBJ2-7; a weak D match, TRBD2 (6 bases). The CDR3 is made up of 15 amino acids. Deletions cut 5 bases from V and 5 bases from J, with 19 bases between. Germline CDR1 and CDR2: MNHEY and SMNVEV (reference sequence). Written as DNA, the CDR3 is TGTGCCAGCAGTCCACGGACGGGGGTAAAGGACGAGCAGTACGTC. Protein sequence: CASSPRTGVKDEQYV.

The rearrangement uses TRBV29-1 and TRBJ2-5; TRBD1 matches 8 bases. Trimming cost V 6 bases and J 5 bases; bases outside gene matches: 5. The CDR3 is 12 amino acids. CDR1 and CDR2 from the germline V gene are SQVTM and ANQGSEA. The CDR3 DNA follows: TGCAGCGTCGACAGGGGAAAGGAGACCCAGTACTTC. It yields the protein CSVDRGKETQYF.

This clonotype showed up just a few times. The chain links TRBV7-6 to TRBJ2-1; 15 nucleotides line up with TRBD2. V was pared by 2 bases and J by 0 bases, with 14 bases of the junction left unmatched. The CDR3 runs to 22 residues. The germline CDR1 and CDR2 sequences are SGHVS and FNYEAQ. The CDR3 region has the DNA TGTGCCAGCAGCTTATTCTCCGGACTAGCGGGGGGGTCCGCGGGCTCCTACAATGAGCAGTTCTTC. Protein sequence: CASSLFSGLAGGSAGSYNEQFF.